The 28 T cell receptor beta chains below all came from one sample that was sequenced in a study of identical twins. One entry per CDR3 protein, called by TCRdb with MiXCR from the 5' RACE reads. Of 550,000 to 700,000 distinct CDR3 sequences in the sample, 21% are singletons; the top ten hold around 4.5%. The data also belong to a second study, concerning T cells expressing NK-cell markers.

Input material: PBMCs. The receptors were gathered from a woman under 30 in good health.

This clonotype is a singleton in its sample. The gene calls are TRBV7-6 and TRBJ1-1; weak D call: TRBD1 (5 bases). Germline V gene lookup returns CDR1 SGHVS and CDR2 FNYEAQ. This CDR3 is 22 amino acids long. V was clipped by 5 bases and J by 0 bases, with 34 bases between them. In DNA form, the CDR3 reads TGTGCCAGCAGCATAGGGGACCCGTTCGGAACCCGACACGACTACATGAACACTGAAGCTTTCTTT. It translates to CASSIGDPFGTRHDYMNTEAFF.

This clonotype was detected many times. This chain connects TRBV12-3 or TRBV12-4 to TRBJ2-7, with D tentatively TRBD2 (6 bases). The CDR3 totals 12 residues. V gave up 5 bases and J gave up 7 bases, with 12 bases separating them. CDR3 region: CASSQGTGEQYF. Written as DNA, the CDR3 is TGTGCCAGCAGTCAAGGGACTGGGGAGCAGTACTTC.

The J gene is TRBJ2-5, the V gene TRBV15; TRBD2 is a possible D gene (6 bases). The germline V gene has CDR1 LNHNV and CDR2 YYDKDF (reference sequence). The germline V and J ends were trimmed by 5 bases and 0 bases, with 13 bases remaining between them. CDR3 size: 15 residues. This CDR3 reads CATSGTGGNQETQYF. In DNA form, the CDR3 reads TGTGCCACCAGCGGAACCGGCGGGAACCAAGAGACCCAGTACTTC.

The chain links TRBV5-1 to TRBJ2-3, with a tentative D call TRBD1 (6 bases). The CDR3 has 14 residues. Germline V gene sequence: CDR1 SGHRS, CDR2 YFSETQ. Trimming shortened V by 0 bases and J by 4 bases, and 9 bases separated the two germline ends. The CDR3 sequence: CASSLGQAADTQYF. The DNA for the CDR3 is TGCGCCAGCAGCTTGGGACAGGCAGCAGATACGCAGTATTTT.

This clonotype came up a few times. V usage is TRBV5-1 and J usage is TRBJ2-1; the match to TRBD2 covers 8 bases. V was clipped by 7 bases and J by 0 bases; unmatched bases: 9. This CDR3 has 16 residues. Germline CDR1 SGHRS, CDR2 YFSETQ. This CDR3 is CASSTSEKSSYNEQFF. The CDR3 DNA reads as TGCGCCAGCTCGACTAGCGAGAAGAGCTCCTACAATGAGCAGTTCTTC.

This clonotype was seen at least ten times. CDR3: CASSSVFSPLHF. In nucleotides, the CDR3 is TGTGCCAGCAGTTCGGTCTTTTCACCCCTCCACTTT. This rearrangement joins TRBV6-5 to TRBJ1-6; no firm D call. This CDR3 contains 12 residues. Germline V gives CDR1 MNHEY, CDR2 SVGAGI. Trimming removed 4 bases at V and 9 bases at J, with 7 bases between.

This clonotype has just a few counts. In nucleotides, the CDR3 is TGTGCCAGTATTAATGAGCAGTTCTTC. It codes for CASINEQFF. V and J are TRBV19 and TRBJ2-1; D remains unclear. The V end was cut by 7 bases, the J end by 7 bases, with 2 bases between. The germline V gene encodes CDR1 LNHDA and CDR2 SQIVND (reference sequence). This CDR3 comprises 9 residues.

This clonotype was seen a handful of times. The chain's CDR3 is CASSFNRKETQYF. The CDR3 nucleotides read TGTGCCAGCAGCTTTAACCGGAAAGAGACCCAGTACTTC. This chain uses TRBV7-2 with TRBJ2-5, with D unclear. This CDR3 is built from 13 residues. In germline, CDR1 is SGHTA, CDR2 FQGNSA. Trimming removed 3 bases from V and 3 bases from J, with 8 bases in between.

The chain employs TRBV10-3 and TRBJ2-7, with 7 bases fitting TRBD1. Trimming took 6 bases from V and 6 from J; bases not matched to a gene: 5. From germline, CDR1 is ENHRY and CDR2 SYGVKD. This CDR3 contains 12 residues. The CDR3 bases are TGTGCCATCAGCGACAGGGTCCGCGAGCAGTACTTC. This sequence encodes CAISDRVREQYF.

The chain has TRBV10-2 and TRBJ2-3; 12 bases align to TRBD2. Germline V lookup: CDR1 WSHSY, CDR2 SAAADI. CDR3 length equals 13 residues. The trim removed 8 bases at V and 6 bases at J, leaving 3 bases unmatched. Here the CDR3 DNA reads TGCGCCAGCCTAGCGGGAGGGTGGGATACGCAGTATTTT. It codes for CASLAGGWDTQYF.

DNA of the CDR3: TGCGCCAGCAGCTCTGAGAATCTTCACGCCTACAATGAGCAGTTCTTC. Its translation: CASSSENLHAYNEQFF. The gene calls are TRBV5-1 and TRBJ2-1; no clear D gene. The length of the CDR3 is 16 residues. The germline gives CDR1 SGHRS, CDR2 YFSETQ. Trimming removed 3 bases at V and 2 bases at J, with 15 bases between.

This clonotype occurred a few times. This rearrangement joins TRBV6-2 or TRBV6-3 to TRBJ2-1; 9 nucleotides align to TRBD2. The germline V gene has CDR1 MNHEY and CDR2 SVGEGT. The CDR3 runs 15 residues. With 5 bases clipped from V and 7 bases from J, the junction kept 9 bases outside the gene matches. The CDR3 nucleotides read TGTGCCAGCAGTCCCGGGACTAGCAGGCTTAATGAGCAGTTCTTC. Amino acid sequence: CASSPGTSRLNEQFF.

The chain couples TRBV5-4 to TRBJ2-3; TRBD1 is a possible D gene (6 bases). Trimming cost V 4 bases and J 0 bases, with 12 bases left between them. This CDR3 region has 15 residues. Germline V gene lookup returns CDR1 SGHNT and CDR2 YYREEE (reference sequence). The CDR3 DNA is TGTGCCAGCAGCGGATGGGACACCAGCACAGATACGCAGTATTTT. This sequence encodes CASSGWDTSTDTQYF.

J is TRBJ1-2 and V is TRBV6-5, with D possibly matching TRBD1 (5 bases). V dropped 2 bases and J dropped 8 bases, with 12 bases sitting between them. The germline CDR1 and CDR2 sequences are MNHEY and SVGAGI. This CDR3 is 13 amino acids long. In DNA form, the CDR3 reads TGTGCCAGCAGTTACGCCAGGGCACAGGGCTACACCTTC. It yields the protein CASSYARAQGYTF.

This clonotype has at least ten counts. The chain has TRBV20-1 and TRBJ2-1; 8 positions agree with TRBD2. The trim removed 5 bases at V and 7 bases at J, leaving 13 bases unmatched. This CDR3 is built from 15 residues. CDR1 is DFQATT, CDR2 SNEGSKA, per germline (reference sequence). This CDR3 reads CSAALRSGISNEQFF. CDR3 in DNA: TGCAGTGCTGCTTTACGTAGCGGGATTTCAAATGAGCAGTTCTTC.

The chain recombines TRBV20-1 with TRBJ2-7; TRBD1 matches at 7 bases. The CDR3 spans 13 residues. Unmatched junction bases numbered 9, after V lost 6 bases and J lost 4 bases. Germline V CDR1 and CDR2: DFQATT, SNEGSKA (reference sequence). CDR3 sequence (DNA): TGCAGTGCCACCGGGACAGAAGCGTACGAGCAGTACTTC. This encodes CSATGTEAYEQYF.

The chain employs TRBV5-1 and TRBJ1-3; D uncertain. CDR1 is SGHRS and CDR2 is YFSETQ in the germline V gene. This CDR3 has 13 amino acids. Trimming took off 4 bases at V and 4 bases at J, with 9 bases between the two ends. CDR3 sequence reads: CASSPGLGNTIYF. In DNA, the CDR3 is TGCGCCAGCAGCCCCGGCCTGGGAAACACCATATATTTT. Looking up the rest from reference TRBV5-1 and TRBJ1-3 gives the full variable domain: KAGVTQTPRYLIKTRGQQVTLSCSPISGHRSVSWYQQTPGQGLQFLFEYFSETQRNKGNFPGRFSGRQFSNSRSEMNVSTLELGDSALYLCASSPGLGNTIYFGEGSWLTVV.

The chain links TRBV15 to TRBJ1-5; D perhaps matches TRBD1 (6 bases). CDR1 is LNHNV, CDR2 YYDKDF, per germline (reference sequence). This CDR3 region has 16 residues. V lost 5 bases and J 0 bases, leaving 14 bases between the germline ends. This CDR3 is CATSSRRQDSNQPQHF. The CDR3 DNA reads as TGTGCCACCAGCTCCCGCCGACAGGATAGCAATCAGCCCCAGCATTTT.

This chain links TRBV20-1 with TRBJ2-3; 11 positions match TRBD1. The V segment lost 1 base and the J segment 6 bases; nucleotides outside the gene matches: 6. This CDR3 spans 15 amino acids. Germline CDR1 reads DFQATT; CDR2 reads SNEGSKA (reference sequence). Here the CDR3 DNA reads TGCAGTGCTAGAGGGCGGACAGGGGGCGGTGATACGCAGTATTTT. Protein product: CSARGRTGGGDTQYF.

The rearrangement uses TRBV27 and TRBJ1-6; D unresolved. Between the trimmed V and J ends, which lost 5 bases and 0 bases, there was a span of 8 bases. Germline V gene data show CDR1 as MNHEY and CDR2 as SMNVEV (reference sequence). The CDR3 consists of 15 residues. This CDR3 is CASSLQSSYNSPLHF. CDR3 sequence (DNA): TGTGCCAGCAGTCTCCAAAGCTCCTATAATTCACCCCTCCACTTT.

The rearrangement joins TRBV3-1 to TRBJ1-1, with no clear D. V gave up 3 bases and J gave up 3 bases, with 8 bases separating them. CDR1 and CDR2 from the germline V gene are LGHDT and YNNKEL (reference sequence). This CDR3 has 13 amino acids. CDR3 region: CASSQGFDTEAFF. The CDR3 DNA sequence: TGTGCCAGCAGCCAGGGGTTCGACACTGAAGCTTTCTTT.

This clonotype has just a few counts. The CDR3 spells CAINVAGGTYEQYF. CDR3 DNA: TGTGCCATCAACGTAGCGGGGGGTACCTACGAGCAGTACTTC. The V gene is TRBV10-3, the J gene TRBJ2-7; 10 bases map to TRBD2. This CDR3 is built from 14 residues. Per germline, CDR1 ENHRY and CDR2 SYGVKD. V lost 7 bases and J lost 2; bases outside the gene matches: 5.

This clonotype has ten or more counts. The chain combines TRBV29-1 with TRBJ2-1; D ambiguous. Trimming cost V 4 bases and J 1 base, with 8 bases left between them. CDR1 and CDR2 from the germline V gene are SQVTM and ANQGSEA. This CDR3 has 13 residues. CDR3 loop: CSVAQLSYNEQFF. The CDR3 region has the DNA TGCAGCGTTGCCCAACTTTCCTACAATGAGCAGTTCTTC.

There are a few counts of this clonotype. The chain employs TRBV5-1 and TRBJ2-5, with 8 bases matching TRBD2. V was pared by 2 bases and J by 0 bases, with 3 bases of the junction left unmatched. Germline CDR1 is SGHRS and CDR2 is YFSETQ. The CDR3 totals 15 residues. The CDR3 spells CASSFSGEYQETQYF. CDR3 DNA: TGCGCCAGCAGCTTTAGCGGGGAGTACCAAGAGACCCAGTACTTC. The full variable domain, its missing parts supplied by reference TRBV5-1 and TRBJ2-5, is KAGVTQTPRYLIKTRGQQVTLSCSPISGHRSVSWYQQTPGQGLQFLFEYFSETQRNKGNFPGRFSGRQFSNSRSEMNVSTLELGDSALYLCASSFSGEYQETQYFGPGTRLLVL.

There are a few counts of this clonotype. J is TRBJ2-1 and V is TRBV7-2, with 10 bases that match TRBD2. This CDR3 spans 16 amino acids. Germline loops: CDR1 SGHTA, CDR2 FQGNSA. The junction had 19 bases not matched to a gene; V was cut back by 11 bases and J by 9 bases. The CDR3 nucleotides read TGTGCCTGTCGTCGGCCGGGACTAGCGAACCGGGGTGAGCAGTTCTTC. Its translation: CACRRPGLANRGEQFF.

The V call is TRBV6-2 or TRBV6-3, the J call TRBJ2-7; D is perhaps TRBD1 (5 bases). Germline V gives CDR1 MNHEY, CDR2 SVGEGT. The CDR3 consists of 13 residues. V was cut by 0 bases and J by 5 bases, with 8 bases left in between. In nucleotides, the CDR3 is TGTGCCAGCAGTTACTCGGGGCGAAACGAGCAGTACTTC. Its translation: CASSYSGRNEQYF.

V is TRBV4-3 and J is TRBJ2-6; 7 bases line up with TRBD1. Germline CDR1 and CDR2: LGHNA and YSLEER. The CDR3 spans 16 residues. Germline trimming cut 1 base from V and 0 bases from J; bases unmatched to any gene: 0. The CDR3 bases are TGCGCCAGCAGCCAAGGGACAGGCTCTGGGGCCAACGTCCTGACTTTC. Amino acids: CASSQGTGSGANVLTF.

This chain connects TRBV20-1 to TRBJ1-2; D is possibly TRBD1 (5 bases). The CDR3 extends over 13 amino acids. Germline CDR1 and CDR2: DFQATT and SNEGSKA (reference sequence). Trimming left V 3 bases short and J 8 bases short, with 16 bases between. The CDR3 sequence: CSARGRQSLGYTF. CDR3 coding DNA: TGCAGTGCTAGGGGTAGACAGAGCTTGGGCTACACCTTC.